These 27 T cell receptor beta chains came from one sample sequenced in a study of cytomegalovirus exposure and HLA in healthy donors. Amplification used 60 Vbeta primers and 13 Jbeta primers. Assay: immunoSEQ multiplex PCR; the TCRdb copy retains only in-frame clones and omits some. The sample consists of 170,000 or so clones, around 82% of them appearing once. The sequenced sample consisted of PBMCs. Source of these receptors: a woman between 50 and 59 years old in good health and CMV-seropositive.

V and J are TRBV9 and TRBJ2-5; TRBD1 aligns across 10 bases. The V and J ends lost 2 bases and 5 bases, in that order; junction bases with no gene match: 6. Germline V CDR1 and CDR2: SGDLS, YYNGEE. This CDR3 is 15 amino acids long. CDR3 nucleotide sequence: TGTGCCAGCAGCGTTTCCGGGACAGGGGATGAGACCCAGTACTTC. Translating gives CASSVSGTGDETQYF.

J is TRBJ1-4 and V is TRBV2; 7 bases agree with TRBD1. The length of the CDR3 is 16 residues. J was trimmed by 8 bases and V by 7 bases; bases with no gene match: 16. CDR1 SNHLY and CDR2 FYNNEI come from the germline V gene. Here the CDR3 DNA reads TGTGCCAGCAACCTCCCTTCAAACAGGGGATACGAAAAACTGTTTTTT. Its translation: CASNLPSNRGYEKLFF.

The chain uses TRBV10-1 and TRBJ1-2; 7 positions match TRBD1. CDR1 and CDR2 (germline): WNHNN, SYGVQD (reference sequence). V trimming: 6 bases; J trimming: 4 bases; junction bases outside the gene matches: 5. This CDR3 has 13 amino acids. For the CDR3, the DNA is TGCGCCAGCAGCCCAGACAGGGCCTATGGCTACACCTTC. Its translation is CASSPDRAYGYTF.

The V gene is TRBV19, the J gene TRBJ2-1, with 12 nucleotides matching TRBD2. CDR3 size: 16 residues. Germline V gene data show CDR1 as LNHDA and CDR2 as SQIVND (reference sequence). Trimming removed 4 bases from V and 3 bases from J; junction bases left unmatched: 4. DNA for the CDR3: TGTGCCAGTAGTACCCTAGCGGGGGGGAACTACAATGAGCAGTTCTTC. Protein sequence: CASSTLAGGNYNEQFF.

CDR3 sequence (DNA): TGTGCCAGCAGTGATAAGGGGGGGTACAATGAGCAGTTCTTC. This encodes CASSDKGGYNEQFF. The gene calls are TRBV6-4 and TRBJ2-1, with a weak D call TRBD2 (7 bases). CDR1 is MRHNA and CDR2 is SNTAGT in the germline V gene. The V gene lost 3 bases and the J gene lost 4 bases, with 10 bases spanning the gap. This CDR3 is 14 amino acids long.

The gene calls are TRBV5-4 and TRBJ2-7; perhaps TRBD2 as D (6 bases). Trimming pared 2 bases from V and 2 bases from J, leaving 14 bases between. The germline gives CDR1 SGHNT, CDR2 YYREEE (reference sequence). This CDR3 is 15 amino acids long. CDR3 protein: CASSFGGYTTYEQYF. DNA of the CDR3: TGTGCCAGCAGCTTTGGAGGGTATACCACCTACGAGCAGTACTTC. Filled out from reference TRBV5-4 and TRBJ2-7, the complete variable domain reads ETGVTQSPTHLIKTRGQQVTLRCSSQSGHNTVSWYQQALGQGPQFIFQYYREEENGRGNFPPRFSGLQFPNYSSELNVNALELDDSALYLCASSFGGYTTYEQYFGPGTRLTVT.

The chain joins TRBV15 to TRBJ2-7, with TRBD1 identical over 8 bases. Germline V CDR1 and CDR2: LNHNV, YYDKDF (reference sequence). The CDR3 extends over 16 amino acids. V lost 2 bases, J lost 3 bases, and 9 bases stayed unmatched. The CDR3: CATSRLFDRGGYEQYF. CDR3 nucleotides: TGTGCCACCAGCAGACTTTTCGACAGGGGAGGCTACGAGCAGTACTTC.

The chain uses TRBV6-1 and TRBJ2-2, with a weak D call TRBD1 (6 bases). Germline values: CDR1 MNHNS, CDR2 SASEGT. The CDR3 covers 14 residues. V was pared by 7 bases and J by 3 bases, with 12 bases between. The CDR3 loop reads CASNGQIDTGELFF. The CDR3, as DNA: TGTGCCAGCAACGGACAGATAGACACCGGGGAGCTGTTTTTT.

Here the CDR3 reads CAISGGPGADTEAFF. The CDR3 nucleotides are TGTGCCATCAGTGGCGGCCCCGGAGCGGACACTGAAGCTTTCTTT. The genes are TRBV10-3 and TRBJ1-1; no clear D gene. Germline CDR1 ENHRY, CDR2 SYGVKD. The germline V and J ends were trimmed by 4 bases and 3 bases, with 15 bases remaining between them. The CDR3 is 15 residues long.

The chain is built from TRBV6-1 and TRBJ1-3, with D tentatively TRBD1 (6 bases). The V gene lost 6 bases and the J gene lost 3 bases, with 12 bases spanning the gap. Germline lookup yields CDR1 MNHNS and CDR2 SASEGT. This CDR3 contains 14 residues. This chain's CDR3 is CASSAGVFGNTIYF. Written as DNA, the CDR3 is TGTGCCAGCAGCGCAGGGGTATTTGGAAACACCATATATTTT.

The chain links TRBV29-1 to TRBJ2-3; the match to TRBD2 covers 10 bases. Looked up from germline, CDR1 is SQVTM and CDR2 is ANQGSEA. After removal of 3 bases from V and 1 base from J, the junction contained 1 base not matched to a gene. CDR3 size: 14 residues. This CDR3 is CSVETSGRTDTQYF. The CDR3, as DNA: TGCAGCGTTGAGACTAGCGGGCGCACAGATACGCAGTATTTT.

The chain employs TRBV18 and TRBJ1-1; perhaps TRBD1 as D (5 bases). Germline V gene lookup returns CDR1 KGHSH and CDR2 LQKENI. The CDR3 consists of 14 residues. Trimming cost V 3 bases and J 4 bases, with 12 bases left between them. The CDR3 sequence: CASSPGGSSTEAFF. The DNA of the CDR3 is TGTGCCAGCTCACCCGGGGGGTCGAGCACTGAAGCTTTCTTT.

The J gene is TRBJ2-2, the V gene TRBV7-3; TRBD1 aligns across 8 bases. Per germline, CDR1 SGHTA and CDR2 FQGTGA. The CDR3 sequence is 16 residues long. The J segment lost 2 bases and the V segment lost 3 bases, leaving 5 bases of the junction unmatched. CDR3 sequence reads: CASSFTGGTNTGELFF. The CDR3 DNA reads TGTGCCAGCAGCTTCACAGGGGGAACCAACACCGGGGAGCTGTTTTTT.

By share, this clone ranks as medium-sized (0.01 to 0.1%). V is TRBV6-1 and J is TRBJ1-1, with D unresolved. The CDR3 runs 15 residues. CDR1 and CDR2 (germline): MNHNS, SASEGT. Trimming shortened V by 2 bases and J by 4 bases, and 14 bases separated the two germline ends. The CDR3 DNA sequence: TGTGCCAGCAGTGAAAGTGGCTCGGCGGCCACTGAAGCTTTCTTT. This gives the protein CASSESGSAATEAFF.

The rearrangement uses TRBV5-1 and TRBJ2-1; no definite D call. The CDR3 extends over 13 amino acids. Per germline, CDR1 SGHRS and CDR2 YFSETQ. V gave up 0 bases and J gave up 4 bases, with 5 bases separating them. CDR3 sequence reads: CASSLAYYNEQFF. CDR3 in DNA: TGCGCCAGCAGCTTGGCCTATTACAATGAGCAGTTCTTC.

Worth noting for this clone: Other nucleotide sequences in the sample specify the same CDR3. In DNA, the CDR3 is TGCGCCAGCAGCTCGGGGAACACCGGGGAGCTGTTTTTT. Translating gives CASSSGNTGELFF. This rearrangement joins TRBV5-1 to TRBJ2-2; D is ambiguous. The CDR3 runs 13 residues. Looked up from germline, CDR1 is SGHRS and CDR2 is YFSETQ. Trimming took off 3 bases at V and 1 base at J, with 4 bases between the two ends.

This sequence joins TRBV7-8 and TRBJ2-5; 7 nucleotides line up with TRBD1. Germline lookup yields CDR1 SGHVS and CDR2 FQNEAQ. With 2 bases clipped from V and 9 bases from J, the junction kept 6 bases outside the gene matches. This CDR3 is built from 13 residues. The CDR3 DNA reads TGTGCCAGCAGCTTAAGGACAGGCCACCCCCAGTACTTC. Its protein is CASSLRTGHPQYF.

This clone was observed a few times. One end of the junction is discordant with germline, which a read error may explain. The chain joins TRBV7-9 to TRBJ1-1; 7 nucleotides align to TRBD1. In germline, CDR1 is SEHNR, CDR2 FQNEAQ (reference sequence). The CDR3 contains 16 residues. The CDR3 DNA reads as TGTTCCAGCAGCTCTACCCCGGGACAGATGAACACTGAAGCTTTCTTT. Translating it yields CSSSSTPGQMNTEAFF.

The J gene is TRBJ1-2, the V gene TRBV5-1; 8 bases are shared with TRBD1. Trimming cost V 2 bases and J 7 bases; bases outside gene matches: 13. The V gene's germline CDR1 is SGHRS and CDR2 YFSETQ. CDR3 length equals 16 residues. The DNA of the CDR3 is TGCGCCAGCAGCTTCGGACCAGGGGGCACTGGAGGTGGCTACACCTTC. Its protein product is CASSFGPGGTGGGYTF.

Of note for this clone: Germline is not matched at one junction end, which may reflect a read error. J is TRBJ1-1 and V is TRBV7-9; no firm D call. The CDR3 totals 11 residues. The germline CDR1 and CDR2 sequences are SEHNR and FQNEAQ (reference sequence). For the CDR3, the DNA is TGTTCCAGCCAAGGGAGCACTGAAGCTTTCTTT. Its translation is CSSQGSTEAFF.

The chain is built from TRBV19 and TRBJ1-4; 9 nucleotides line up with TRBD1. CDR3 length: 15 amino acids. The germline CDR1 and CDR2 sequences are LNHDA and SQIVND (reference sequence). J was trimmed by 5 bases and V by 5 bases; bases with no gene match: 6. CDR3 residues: CASSVGQGRNEKLFF. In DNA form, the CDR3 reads TGTGCCAGTAGTGTGGGACAGGGTAGAAATGAAAAACTGTTTTTT.

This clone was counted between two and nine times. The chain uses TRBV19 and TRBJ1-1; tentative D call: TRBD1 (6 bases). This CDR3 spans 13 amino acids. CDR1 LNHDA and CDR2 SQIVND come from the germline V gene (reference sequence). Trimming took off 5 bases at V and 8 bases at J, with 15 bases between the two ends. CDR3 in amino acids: CASSVLRGGEAFF. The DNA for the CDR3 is TGTGCCAGTAGTGTACTCAGGGGAGGGGAAGCTTTCTTT.

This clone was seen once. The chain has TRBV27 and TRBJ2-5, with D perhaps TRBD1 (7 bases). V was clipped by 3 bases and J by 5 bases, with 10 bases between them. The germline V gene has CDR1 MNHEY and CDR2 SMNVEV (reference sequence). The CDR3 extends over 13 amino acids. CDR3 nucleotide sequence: TGTGCCAGCAGTTTGACAGGGAGGGAGACCCAGTACTTC. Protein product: CASSLTGRETQYF.

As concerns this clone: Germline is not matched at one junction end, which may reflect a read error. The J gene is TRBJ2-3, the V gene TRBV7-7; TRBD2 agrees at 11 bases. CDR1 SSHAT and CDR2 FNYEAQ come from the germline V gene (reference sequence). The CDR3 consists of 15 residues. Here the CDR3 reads CASSEVAGGGNTQYF. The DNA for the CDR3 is TGTGCTAGCAGCGAAGTAGCGGGGGGGGGAAATACGCAGTATTTT.

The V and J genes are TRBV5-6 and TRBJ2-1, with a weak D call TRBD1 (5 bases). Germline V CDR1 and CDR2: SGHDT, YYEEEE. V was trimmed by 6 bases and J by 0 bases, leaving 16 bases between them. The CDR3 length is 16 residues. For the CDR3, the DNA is TGTGCCAGCACTACTAAAGGACACTTCTCCTACAATGAGCAGTTCTTC. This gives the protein CASTTKGHFSYNEQFF.

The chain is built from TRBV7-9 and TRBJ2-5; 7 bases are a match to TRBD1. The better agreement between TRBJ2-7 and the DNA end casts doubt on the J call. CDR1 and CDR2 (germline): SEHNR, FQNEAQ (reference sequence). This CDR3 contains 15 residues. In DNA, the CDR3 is TGTGCCAGCAGCTTAATAGGGACAGAAACCTACGAGCAGTACTTC. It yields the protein CASSLIGTETYEQYF.

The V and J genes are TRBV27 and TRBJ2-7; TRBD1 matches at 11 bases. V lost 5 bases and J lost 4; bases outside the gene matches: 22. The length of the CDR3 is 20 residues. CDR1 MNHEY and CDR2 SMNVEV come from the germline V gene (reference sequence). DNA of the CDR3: TGTGCCAGCAGTCCACTGGGGGTGGGACAGGGGGGATCCAGGAAATACGAGCAGTACTTC. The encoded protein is CASSPLGVGQGGSRKYEQYF.